These 3 T cell receptor beta chains originate from one sample sequenced in a study of Ad26.COV2.S vaccination and SARS-CoV-2 variants. Here immunoSEQ multiplex PCR was the method, and the copy in TCRdb shows in-frame clones only, minus some. The sample records 300,000 to 450,000 clones, roughly 84% being singletons. Treatment: 15 to 20 received Ad26.COV2.S at low or high dose, single or two shots; several received placebo; per-sample allocation not given. It was on day 63 after the first vaccine or placebo injection that samples were taken. The sample was peripheral blood, taken in a trial of Ad26.COV2.S vaccine versus placebo. These TCRs come from a person aged 18-65 years who received the Ad26.COV2.S COVID-19 vaccine or a placebo.

This chain connects TRBV10-3 to TRBJ2-7; 11 bases agree with TRBD2. The V and J ends lost 3 bases and 4 bases, in that order; junction bases with no gene match: 5. Per germline, CDR1 ENHRY and CDR2 SYGVKD. This CDR3 contains 15 residues. This CDR3 is CAISDPGTSGYEQYF. In DNA form, the CDR3 reads TGTGCCATCAGTGATCCCGGGACTAGCGGATACGAGCAGTACTTC.

V and J are TRBV25-1 and TRBJ1-5; weak D call: TRBD1 (6 bases). Germline values: CDR1 MGHDK, CDR2 SYGVNS. The CDR3 has 14 amino acids. V lost 3 bases and J lost 6, with 12 bases in between. CDR3 coding DNA: TGTGCCAGCAGTGACGTGACAGGAGGTCAGCCCCAGCATTTT. This gives the protein CASSDVTGGQPQHF.

The chain carries TRBV3-1 (or the pseudogene TRBV3-2) and TRBJ1-4; 10 positions match TRBD1. CDR3 size: 15 residues. The V gene end was trimmed by 4 bases and the J gene end by 6 bases; junction bases not matched to a gene: 5. CDR1 is LGHDT, CDR2 YNNKEL, per germline (reference sequence). The CDR3 sequence is CASSLSGTGDEKLFF. The CDR3 DNA is TGTGCCAGCAGCCTTTCCGGGACAGGGGATGAAAAACTGTTTTTT.